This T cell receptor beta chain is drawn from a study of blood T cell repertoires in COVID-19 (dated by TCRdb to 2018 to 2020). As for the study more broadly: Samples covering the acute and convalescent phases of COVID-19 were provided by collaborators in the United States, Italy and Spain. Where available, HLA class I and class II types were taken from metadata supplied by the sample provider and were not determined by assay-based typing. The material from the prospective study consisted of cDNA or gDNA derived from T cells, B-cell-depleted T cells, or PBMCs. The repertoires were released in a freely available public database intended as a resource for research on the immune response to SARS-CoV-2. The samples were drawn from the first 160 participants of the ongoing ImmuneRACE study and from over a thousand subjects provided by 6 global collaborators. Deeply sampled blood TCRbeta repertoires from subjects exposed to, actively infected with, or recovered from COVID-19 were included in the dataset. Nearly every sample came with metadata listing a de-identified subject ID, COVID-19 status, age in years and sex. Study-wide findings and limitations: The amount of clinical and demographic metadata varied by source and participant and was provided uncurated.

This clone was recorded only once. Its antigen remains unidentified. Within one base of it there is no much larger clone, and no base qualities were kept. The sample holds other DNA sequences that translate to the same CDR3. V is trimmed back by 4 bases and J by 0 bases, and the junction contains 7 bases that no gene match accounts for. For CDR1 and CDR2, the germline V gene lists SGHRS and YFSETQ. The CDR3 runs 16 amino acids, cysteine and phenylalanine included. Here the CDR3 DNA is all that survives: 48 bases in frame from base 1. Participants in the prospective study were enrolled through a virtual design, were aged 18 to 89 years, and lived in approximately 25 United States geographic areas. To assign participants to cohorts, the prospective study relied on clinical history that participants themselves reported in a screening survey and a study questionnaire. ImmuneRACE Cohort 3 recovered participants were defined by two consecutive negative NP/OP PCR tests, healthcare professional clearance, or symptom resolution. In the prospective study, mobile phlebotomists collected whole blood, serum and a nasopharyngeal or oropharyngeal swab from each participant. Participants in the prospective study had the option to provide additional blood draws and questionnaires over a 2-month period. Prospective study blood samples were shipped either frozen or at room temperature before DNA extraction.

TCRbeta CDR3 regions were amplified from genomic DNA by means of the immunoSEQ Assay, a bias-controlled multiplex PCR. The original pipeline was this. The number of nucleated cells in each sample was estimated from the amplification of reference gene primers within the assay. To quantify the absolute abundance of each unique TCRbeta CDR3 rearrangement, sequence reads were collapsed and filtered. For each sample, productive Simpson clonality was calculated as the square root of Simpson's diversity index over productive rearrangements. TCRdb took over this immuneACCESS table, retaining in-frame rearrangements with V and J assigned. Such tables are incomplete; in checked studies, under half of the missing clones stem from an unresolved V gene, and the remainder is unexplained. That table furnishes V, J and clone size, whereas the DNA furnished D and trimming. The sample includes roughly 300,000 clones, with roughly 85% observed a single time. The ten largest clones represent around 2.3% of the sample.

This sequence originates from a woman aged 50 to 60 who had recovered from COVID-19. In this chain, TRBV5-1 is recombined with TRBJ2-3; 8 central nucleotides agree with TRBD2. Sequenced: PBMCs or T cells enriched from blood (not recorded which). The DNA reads TGCGCCAGCAGCCCCGGGGGGGGCACTAGCACAGATACGCAGTATTTT. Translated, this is CASSPGGGTSTDTQYF.